The sequence of this T cell receptor (beta chain) was determined in a study of T cells in Graves' hyperthyroidism and ophthalmopathy (dated by TCRdb to the late 2010s). With respect to the entire study: To identify distinguishing TCR V-J signatures, a discovery cohort of about 100 patients was used, comprising under 45 with Graves' ophthalmopathy and under 60 with stable Graves' hyperthyroidism. After sampling, hyperthyroidism patients received methimazole starting at 30 mg daily, and ophthalmopathy patients received high-dose intravenous methylprednisolone. TCR Vbeta CDR3 sequencing of 135 peripheral blood samples (about 45 ophthalmopathy, 75 to 85 hyperthyroidism and roughly 17 progressor patients) is reported in the paper. In roughly six Graves' hyperthyroidism patients, the study also compared T-cell repertoires from thyroid tissue with T-cell repertoires from blood. Prospective prediction of ophthalmopathy was tested in an independent validation cohort consisting of 18 hyperthyroidism patients and some 17 patients who later progressed to ophthalmopathy. For training and testing, the roughly 93 patients in the discovery cohort were randomly divided in a 7:3 ratio. Overall study results and their limits: In validation, progression to ophthalmopathy was predicted by the model with 70% to 71% sensitivity and about 72% specificity, a median of around 5.9 months before onset. Blood samples also contained most of the expanded thyroid clonotypes (frequency above 0.001), which suggests that blood repertoires may reflect thyroid immune responses. In cross-validation, a model built on a 13 V-J signature told ophthalmopathy apart from stable hyperthyroidism with 85% to 90% sensitivity and roughly 82% specificity, and in testing the same model reached 80%/75%. Sample size was not statistically predetermined, and investigators were not blinded to group allocation.

According to the germline V gene, CDR1 reads SNHLY and CDR2 reads FYNNEI. The CDR3 has 13 amino acids, counting the end cysteine and phenylalanine. Only the CDR3 part of the read is kept: 39 bases, read in frame from the first base. Exclusion was applied to patients with uncontrolled infections, other autoimmune diseases, pregnancy or lactation. Clinical symptoms, serum thyroxine and TRAb, thyroid ultrasound, and orbital computed tomography formed the basis for the diagnoses. Trizol reagent was used to extract total RNA, and RNA quality was then checked on an Agilent 2100 Bioanalyzer. TCR beta CDR3 regions were amplified from RNA transcripts. A first-round RT-PCR of the TCR CDR3 used the HTBI primer set with the Qiagen OneStep RT-PCR kit. A second multiplex PCR round built the libraries, followed by size selection and purification. Paired-end sequencing of the libraries was performed with 100 bp reads on an Illumina HiSeq2000. For the original study's pipeline: Raw data were processed with SOAPnuke, discarding reads with adapters, uncalled bases, mean Phred below 15, or no exact constant-primer or identifier match. COPE v1.2.5 was used to merge the high-quality paired reads, and each unique nucleotide sequence was defined as a clonotype. Clonotypes were aligned to IMGT TRBV, TRBD and TRBJ reference segments using MiTCR v1.1. The analysis included only V-J combinations with a frequency above 0.0001, which together covered 99% to 99.2% of the repertoires. The TCS score was defined as the ratio of F50 (clonal expansion) to E x V (chaos), calculated using BLOSUM62-based TCRdist between CDR3 peptides within each V-J. Welch's t-statistics and random forest reduced 500 to 650 V-J features to around 14, which were used in a naive Bayes classifier (R e1071). Thyroid-blood repertoire similarity was quantified with the Morisita-Horn index. The public reads were reprocessed in TCRdb via fastp at Q25 and MiXCR, keeping in-frame beta chains. One record per CDR3 amino acid sequence lists the most common genes and DNA. TCRdb's processing, not the authors' own work, is the source of the V and J calls. A total of over 650,000 distinct CDR3 sequences appear in this sample, 45% of them only once. The ten largest make up less than 9% of the sample.

Worth noting for this clonotype: Its antigen is unknown. The junction departs from germline at one end; a sequencing error may be responsible.

The V gene is TRBV2 and the J gene is TRBJ2-7; the D element could tentatively be TRBD1 or TRBD2, as 5 bases agree for each. This TCR derives from an adult man with Graves' disease, either hyperthyroidism or ophthalmopathy (not recorded which). The sequenced sample was peripheral blood or thyroid tissue (not recorded which). The nucleotide sequence reads as follows: TGTGCCATCAGTGCTGCAGGGAGCCGCGAGCAGTACTTC. The translation is CAISAAGSREQYF.